A single T cell receptor beta chain is shown here with its context. The target antigen is unknown. This specimen belongs to a study of T cell responses to AZD1222 COVID-19 vaccine. Study-wide context: Second doses that came at about 4 or about 12 weeks were put together. The study, taken as a whole, reports: Targets within unmutated variant regions were reportedly found for nearly half of spike-specific TCRs.

TCRdb keeps only in-frame clones here, not all; method: immunoSEQ multiplex PCR. Here the sample spans about 110,000 clones, roughly 87% being singletons. The CDR3 covers 16 residues. J gave up 0 bases and V 5 bases, and 9 bases lay outside the gene matches. Germline assignment: CDR1 SGHTA and CDR2 FQGNSA. The genes are TRBV7-2 and TRBJ1-1, with 7 bases identical to TRBD1. The receptor was isolated from an adult in good health. This sample comprised peripheral blood, obtained on day 0 of AZD1222 vaccination. CDR3 protein: CASSPQGQIMNTEAFF. The CDR3 coding sequence is TGTGCCAGCAGCCCTCAGGGACAGATAATGAACACTGAAGCTTTCTTT.